This T cell receptor (beta chain) was sequenced in a study of T cell repertoires in cytomegalovirus infection. For the study at large: TCR beta signatures that were public indicated CMV infection and matching HLA type.

Study results and limitations: HLA-C-restricted CMV-specific TCR beta clonotypes prevailed in the ex vivo response. Adding up the frequency of public TCR beta families identified people who carried CMV plus the relevant HLA.

This clonotype has a count of ten or more. Its cognate antigen is unknown. One entry per CDR3 protein results from TCRdb running MiXCR on the reads. The table lists 200,000 to 250,000 distinct CDR3 sequences, about 23% of them singletons. The CDR3 is 14 amino acids. V was shortened by 5 bases and J by 4 bases, with 14 bases between the two germline ends. Germline CDR1 SGHVS, CDR2 FQNEAQ. The chain combines TRBV7-8 with TRBJ1-1, with D perhaps TRBD1 (5 bases). This TCR derives from a human donor in good health (CMV status not recorded). Some clones in this sample may be carry-over from other donors' samples. The specimen sequenced was CD8+ T cells from PBMCs. CDR3 sequence reads: CASSAGGQGTEAFF. DNA of the CDR3: TGTGCCAGCAGCGCGGGAGGTCAGGGCACTGAAGCTTTCTTT.